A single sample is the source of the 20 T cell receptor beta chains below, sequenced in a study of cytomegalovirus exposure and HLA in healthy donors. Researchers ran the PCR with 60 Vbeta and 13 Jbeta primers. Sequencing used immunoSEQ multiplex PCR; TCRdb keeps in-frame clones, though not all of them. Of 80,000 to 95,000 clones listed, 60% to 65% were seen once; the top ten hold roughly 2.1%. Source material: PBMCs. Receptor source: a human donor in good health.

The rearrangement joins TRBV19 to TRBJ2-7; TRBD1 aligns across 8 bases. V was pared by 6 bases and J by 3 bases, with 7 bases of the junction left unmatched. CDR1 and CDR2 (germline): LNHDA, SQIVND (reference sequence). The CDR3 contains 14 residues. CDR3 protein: CASSYRGEVYEQYF. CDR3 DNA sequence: TGTGCCAGTAGCTACAGGGGGGAGGTCTACGAGCAGTACTTC.

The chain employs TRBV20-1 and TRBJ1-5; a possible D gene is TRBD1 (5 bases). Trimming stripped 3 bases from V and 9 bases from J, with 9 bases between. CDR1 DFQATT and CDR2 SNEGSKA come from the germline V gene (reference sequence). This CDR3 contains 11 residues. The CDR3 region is CSASGGGPQHF. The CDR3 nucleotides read TGCAGTGCTAGTGGGGGGGGGCCCCAGCATTTT.

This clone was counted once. The CDR3 loop reads CASSLLRTGQETQYF. In nucleotides, the CDR3 is TGTGCCAGCAGCTTATTAAGGACAGGCCAAGAGACCCAGTACTTC. The chain employs TRBV7-9 and TRBJ2-5, with 7 bases matching TRBD1. Losses at the gene ends were 2 bases for V and 1 base for J; bases not matched to a gene: 4. This CDR3 comprises 15 residues. Germline assignment: CDR1 SEHNR and CDR2 FQNEAQ (reference sequence).

CDR3 sequence reads: CASAGQGAGEAFF. In DNA form, the CDR3 reads TGTGCTTCCGCGGGACAGGGGGCTGGTGAAGCTTTCTTT. The chain recombines TRBV11-3 with TRBJ1-1; 12 bases are shared with TRBD1. The germline gives CDR1 SGHNT, CDR2 YENEEA. The CDR3 consists of 13 residues.

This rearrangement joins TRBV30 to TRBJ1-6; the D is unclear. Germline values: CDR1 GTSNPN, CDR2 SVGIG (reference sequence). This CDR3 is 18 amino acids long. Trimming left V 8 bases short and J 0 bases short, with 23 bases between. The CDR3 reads CAPITGEGLSSYNSPLHF. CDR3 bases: TGTGCCCCCATCACCGGGGAGGGTCTAAGCTCCTATAATTCACCCCTCCACTTT.

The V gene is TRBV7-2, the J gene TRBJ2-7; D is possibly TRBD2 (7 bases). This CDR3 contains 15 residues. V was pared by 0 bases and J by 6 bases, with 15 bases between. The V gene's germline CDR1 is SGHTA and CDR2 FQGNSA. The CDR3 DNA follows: TGTGCCAGCAGCTTAGCGGGGGCGGGGGCTCGCGAGCAGTACTTC. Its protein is CASSLAGAGAREQYF.

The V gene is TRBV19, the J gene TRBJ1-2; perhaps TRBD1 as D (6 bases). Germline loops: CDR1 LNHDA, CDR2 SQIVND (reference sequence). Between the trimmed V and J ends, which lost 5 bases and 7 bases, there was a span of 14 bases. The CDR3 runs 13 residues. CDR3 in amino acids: CASSLGTYFGYTF. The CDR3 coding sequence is TGTGCCAGTAGTTTAGGGACATACTTTGGCTACACCTTC.

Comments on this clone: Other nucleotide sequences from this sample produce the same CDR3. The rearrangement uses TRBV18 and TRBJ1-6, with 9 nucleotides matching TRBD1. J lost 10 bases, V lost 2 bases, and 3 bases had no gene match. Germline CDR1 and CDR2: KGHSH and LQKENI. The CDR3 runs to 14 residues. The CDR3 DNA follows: TGTGCCAGCTCACCAGAGGGACAGGGCTCACCCCTCCACTTT. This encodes CASSPEGQGSPLHF.

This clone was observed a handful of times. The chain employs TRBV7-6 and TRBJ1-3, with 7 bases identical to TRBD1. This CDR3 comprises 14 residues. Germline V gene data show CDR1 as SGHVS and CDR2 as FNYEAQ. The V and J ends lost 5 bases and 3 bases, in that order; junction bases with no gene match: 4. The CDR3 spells CASSDRVGGNTIYF. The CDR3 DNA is TGTGCCAGCAGCGACAGGGTCGGTGGAAACACCATATATTTT.

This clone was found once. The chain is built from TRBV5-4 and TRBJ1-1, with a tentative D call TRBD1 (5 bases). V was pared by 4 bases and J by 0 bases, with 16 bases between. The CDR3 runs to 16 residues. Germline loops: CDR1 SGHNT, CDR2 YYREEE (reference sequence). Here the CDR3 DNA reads TGTGCCAGCAGCCCGAGAGCGGGACTCCTGAACACTGAAGCTTTCTTT. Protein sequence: CASSPRAGLLNTEAFF.

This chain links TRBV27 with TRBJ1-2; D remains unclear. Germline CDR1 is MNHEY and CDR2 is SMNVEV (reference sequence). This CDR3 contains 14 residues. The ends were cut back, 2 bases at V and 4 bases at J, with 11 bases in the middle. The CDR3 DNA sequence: TGTGCCAGCAGTTTACGGCCTGGACTCTATGGCTACACCTTC. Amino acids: CASSLRPGLYGYTF.

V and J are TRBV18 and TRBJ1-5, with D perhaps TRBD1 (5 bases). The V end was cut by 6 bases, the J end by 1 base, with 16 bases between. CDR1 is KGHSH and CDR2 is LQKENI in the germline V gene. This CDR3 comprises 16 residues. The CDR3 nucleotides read TGTGCCAGCTCTCCCTCCGCGGGGGGGAGCAATCAGCCCCAGCATTTT. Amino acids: CASSPSAGGSNQPQHF.

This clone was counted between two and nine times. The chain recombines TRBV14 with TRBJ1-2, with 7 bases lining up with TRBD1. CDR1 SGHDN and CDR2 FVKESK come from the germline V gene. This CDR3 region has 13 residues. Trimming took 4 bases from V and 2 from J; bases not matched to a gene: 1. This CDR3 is CASSLQGNYGYTF. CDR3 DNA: TGTGCCAGCAGCCTACAGGGGAACTATGGCTACACCTTC.

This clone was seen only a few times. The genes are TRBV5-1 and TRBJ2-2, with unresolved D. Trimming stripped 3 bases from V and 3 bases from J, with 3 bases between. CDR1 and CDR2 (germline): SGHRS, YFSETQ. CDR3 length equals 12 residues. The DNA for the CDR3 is TGCGCCAGCAGCTCTGACACCGGGGAGCTGTTTTTT. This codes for CASSSDTGELFF.

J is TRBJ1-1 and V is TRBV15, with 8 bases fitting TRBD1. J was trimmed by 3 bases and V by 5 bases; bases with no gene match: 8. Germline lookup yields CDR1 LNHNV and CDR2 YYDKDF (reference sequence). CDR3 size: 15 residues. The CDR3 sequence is CATSGLDRADTEAFF. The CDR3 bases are TGTGCCACCAGCGGACTGGACAGGGCGGACACTGAAGCTTTCTTT.

CDR3 amino acids: CASSAGEGGYTF. CDR3 nucleotide sequence: TGTGCCAGCAGCGCAGGGGAGGGTGGCTACACCTTC. The V gene is TRBV6-1, the J gene TRBJ1-2; D possibly corresponds to TRBD1 (6 bases). The V and J ends lost 6 bases and 7 bases respectively, with 12 bases between them. CDR1 is MNHNS and CDR2 is SASEGT in the germline V gene. The CDR3 spans 12 residues.

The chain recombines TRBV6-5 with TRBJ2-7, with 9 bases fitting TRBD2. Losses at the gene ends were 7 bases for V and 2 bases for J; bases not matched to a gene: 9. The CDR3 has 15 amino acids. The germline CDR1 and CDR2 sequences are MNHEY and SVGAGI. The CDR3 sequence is CASIPAAGGTYEQYF. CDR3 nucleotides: TGTGCCAGCATCCCCGCGGCGGGGGGGACCTACGAGCAGTACTTC.

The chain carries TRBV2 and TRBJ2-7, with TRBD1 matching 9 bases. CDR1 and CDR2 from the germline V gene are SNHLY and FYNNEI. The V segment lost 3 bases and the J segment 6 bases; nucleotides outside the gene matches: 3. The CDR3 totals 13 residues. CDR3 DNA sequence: TGTGCCAGCAGTGAGGCGGGACAGGGCGAGCAGTACTTC. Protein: CASSEAGQGEQYF.

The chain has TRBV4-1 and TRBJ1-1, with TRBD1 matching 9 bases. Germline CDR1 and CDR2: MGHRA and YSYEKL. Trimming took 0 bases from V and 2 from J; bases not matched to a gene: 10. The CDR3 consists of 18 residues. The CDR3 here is CASSQDGYYRGPNTEAFF. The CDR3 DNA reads TGCGCCAGCAGCCAAGACGGGTATTACAGGGGGCCCAACACTGAAGCTTTCTTT.

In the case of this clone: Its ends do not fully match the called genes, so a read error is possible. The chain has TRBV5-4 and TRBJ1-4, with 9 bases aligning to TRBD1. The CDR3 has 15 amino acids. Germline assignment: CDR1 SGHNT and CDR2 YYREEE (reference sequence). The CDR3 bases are TGTGCCAGCAGCAGCCGACAGGGGGTAGGAGAAAAACTGCTTTTT. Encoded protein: CASSSRQGVGEKLLF. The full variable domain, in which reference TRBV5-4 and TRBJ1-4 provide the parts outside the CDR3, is ETGVTQSPTHLIKTRGQQVTLRCSSQSGHNTVSWYQQALGQGPQFIFQYYREEENGRGNFPPRFSGLQFPNYSSELNVNALELDDSALYLCASSSRQGVGEKLLFGSGTQLSVL.